The rows below give T cell receptor beta chains drawn from one sample of a study of shared clonotypes between healthy human individuals. Method: immunoSEQ multiplex PCR; TCRdb's copy keeps in-frame clones and lacks some. The sample shows 1.5 million to 1.9 million clones, about 98% of them seen only once. Sequencing input: naive CD4+ T cells sorted from blood. These receptors were collected from a man aged 25-45 years in good health. The CDR3 runs from the conserved cysteine through the conserved F or W. A D gene is named only where the DNA matches it firmly. Expanded clones get a size class; other rows say once, few or many, or leave the size out.

TGCAGCGTTGATAGGTACAATGAGCAGTTCTTC,CSVDRYNEQFF,TRBJ2-1,.,once,TRBV29-1
TGTGCCAGCAGCCGGGACTGGAGGGATACGCAGTATTTT,CASSRDWRDTQYF,TRBJ2-3,.,.,TRBV7-2
TGTGCCAGCAGTCTAGCGGTTGAGACGCAGTATTTT,CASSLAVETQYF,TRBJ2-3,TRBD2,.,TRBV7-9
TGTGCCAGCAGCTTAGTCTGGTACGGCGCGAACGGCTACACCTTC,CASSLVWYGANGYTF,TRBJ1-2,.,.,TRBV7-2
TGTGCCAGCACCGCCAGGGGGGTCAACTACGAGCAGTACTTC,CASTARGVNYEQYF,TRBJ2-7,.,.,TRBV2
TGTGCTACCCGGAAGCCAGGACCTGTTCTCGGAAACACCATATATTTT,CATRKPGPVLGNTIYF,TRBJ1-3,.,.,TRBV2
TGTGCCAGCAGTGAGACAGGGCCCAATCAGCCCCAGCATTTT,CASSETGPNQPQHF,TRBJ1-5,TRBD1,.,TRBV2
TGTGCCAGCAGCTCGTGGGAAGGCGGACCACAGTACTTC,CASSSWEGGPQYF,TRBJ2-7,.,.,TRBV9
TGTGCCAGCAGTTACGTCCGCGGGACCCAGTACTTC,CASSYVRGTQYF,TRBJ2-5,.,.,TRBV6-5
TGCGCCAGCAGCCAAGGGGCAGGAGCGGCGGATGCCGAGCAGTACTTC,CASSQGAGAADAEQYF,TRBJ2-7,.,.,TRBV4-3
TGTGCCAGCAGCGCCGGGACAGGGGGCAAGACTAATGAAAAACTGTTTTTT,CASSAGTGGKTNEKLFF,TRBJ1-4,TRBD1,.,TRBV9
TGTGCCAGCAGTTTATTTTCCCAGACCTACGAGCAGTACTTC,CASSLFSQTYEQYF,TRBJ2-7,.,.,TRBV28
TGTGCCAGCAGCTCCTACAAGACACAGGATCGGAACGAGCAGTACTTC,CASSSYKTQDRNEQYF,TRBJ2-7,.,.,TRBV7-9
TGCGCCAGCAGCTATCCGGGGGTCACAGATACGCAGTATTTT,CASSYPGVTDTQYF,TRBJ2-3,.,.,TRBV5-1
TGTGCCAGCAGCGTCCGACTAGCGGGAGGGGACAATGAGCAGTTCTTC,CASSVRLAGGDNEQFF,TRBJ2-1,TRBD2,.,TRBV9
TGTGCCAGCAGAAGACAGACTAACTATGGCTACACCTTC,CASRRQTNYGYTF,TRBJ1-2,.,once,TRBV6-5
TGTGCCAGCAGCTTGGGGAAGACTAGCGGAAACATTCAGTACTTC,CASSLGKTSGNIQYF,TRBJ2-4,TRBD2,.,TRBV5-4
TGTGCCAGCAAGGCCCCGGGGACTGGGAACACTGAAGCTTTCTTT,CASKAPGTGNTEAFF,TRBJ1-1,.,.,TRBV14
TGCGCCAGCAGCTTGGGGACGTACCCAACTAATGAAAAACTGTTTTTT,CASSLGTYPTNEKLFF,TRBJ1-4,.,.,TRBV5-1
TGCGCCAGCAGCTTTTTTTGGATGGGGAATGAGCAGTTCTTC,CASSFFWMGNEQFF,TRBJ2-1,.,once,TRBV5-1
TGTGCCAGCAGCTTTGTACAGGGACAAGAGACCCAGTACTTC,CASSFVQGQETQYF,TRBJ2-5,.,.,TRBV11-2
TGTGCCAGCTCACCATATATCGGTTGGACAGAGGACATGAACACTGAAGCTTTCTTT,CASSPYIGWTEDMNTEAFF,TRBJ1-1,.,.,TRBV18
TGCGCCAGCAGTGGATCAGATACGCAGTATTTT,CASSGSDTQYF,TRBJ2-3,.,.,TRBV10-2
TGTGCCAGCAGTTACTCGACCTGGGCCTCGGACTATGGCTACACCTTC,CASSYSTWASDYGYTF,TRBJ1-2,.,.,TRBV6-5
TGTGCCAGCAGCTTCCCGGGGAGCTCCTACAATGAGCAGTTCTTC,CASSFPGSSYNEQFF,TRBJ2-1,.,.,TRBV5-6
TGTGCCAGCAGCCAAGCTACCTTAAGTCCCCAGCATTTT,CASSQATLSPQHF,TRBJ1-5,.,.,TRBV14
TGTGCCAGCAGCTTGTCCCGGCCCGACACTGAAGCTTTCTTT,CASSLSRPDTEAFF,TRBJ1-1,.,once,TRBV5-6
TGTGCCAGCAGCTTGGGGACTCTGAGCTCCTACGAGCAGTACTTC,CASSLGTLSSYEQYF,TRBJ2-7,.,.,TRBV7-2
TGTGCCAGCAGTGAAACAGGGGGTCCGAACACTGAAGCTTTCTTT,CASSETGGPNTEAFF,TRBJ1-1,TRBD1,.,TRBV6-1
TGTGCCAGCAGTTTATTCCGAATGGCAGGGAATGGCTACACCTTC,CASSLFRMAGNGYTF,TRBJ1-2,.,.,TRBV28
TGTGCCAGCAGCTCATTTCCCGACACGCAAGCCAACGTCCTGACTTTC,CASSSFPDTQANVLTF,TRBJ2-6,.,.,TRBV5-5
TGCAGCGGGGGACTAGCGGAATTGGAAAGCACAGATACGCAGTATTTT,CSGGLAELESTDTQYF,TRBJ2-3,TRBD2,.,TRBV29-1
TGTGCCAGCAATCGACAGGATGATGGCTACACCTTC,CASNRQDDGYTF,TRBJ1-2,.,.,TRBV2
TGTGCAAGTCGCTTTACTAGCGGGAGGGTCACCGGGGAGCTGTTTTTT,CASRFTSGRVTGELFF,TRBJ2-2,.,.,TRBV12-2
TGTGCCAGCAGCGTAGGCCAGGCAAATACGAACACCGGGGAGCTGTTTTTT,CASSVGQANTNTGELFF,TRBJ2-2,.,once,TRBV9